What follows is one TCR beta chain and its context. J lost 4 bases, V lost 3 bases, and 9 bases had no gene match. The CDR3 has 16 residues. RNA was extracted with the RNeasy kit, and a quantity of about 0.45 to 1 ug was reverse transcribed using random hexamers. Multiplex immunoSEQ PCR targeted 54 Vbeta and 13 Jbeta TCR beta segments. TCRdb independently ran MiXCR on the immunoSEQ multiplex PCR reads; one entry per CDR3 protein. The sample lists around 81,000 distinct CDR3 sequences, approximately 95% seen once, with around 0.94% in the top ten. The sample originates from a study of CD8 T cells in Susac syndrome.

V gene TRBV12-3 or TRBV12-4 combines with J gene TRBJ2-1, with 7 bases matching TRBD2. The sequenced sample consisted of CD8+ T cells from PBMCs. This sequence originates from a human donor with Susac syndrome. The DNA for the CDR3 is TGTGCCAGCAGTTTGCCGGGACTACTAAGATACAATGAGCAGTTCTTC. As protein: CASSLPGLLRYNEQFF.